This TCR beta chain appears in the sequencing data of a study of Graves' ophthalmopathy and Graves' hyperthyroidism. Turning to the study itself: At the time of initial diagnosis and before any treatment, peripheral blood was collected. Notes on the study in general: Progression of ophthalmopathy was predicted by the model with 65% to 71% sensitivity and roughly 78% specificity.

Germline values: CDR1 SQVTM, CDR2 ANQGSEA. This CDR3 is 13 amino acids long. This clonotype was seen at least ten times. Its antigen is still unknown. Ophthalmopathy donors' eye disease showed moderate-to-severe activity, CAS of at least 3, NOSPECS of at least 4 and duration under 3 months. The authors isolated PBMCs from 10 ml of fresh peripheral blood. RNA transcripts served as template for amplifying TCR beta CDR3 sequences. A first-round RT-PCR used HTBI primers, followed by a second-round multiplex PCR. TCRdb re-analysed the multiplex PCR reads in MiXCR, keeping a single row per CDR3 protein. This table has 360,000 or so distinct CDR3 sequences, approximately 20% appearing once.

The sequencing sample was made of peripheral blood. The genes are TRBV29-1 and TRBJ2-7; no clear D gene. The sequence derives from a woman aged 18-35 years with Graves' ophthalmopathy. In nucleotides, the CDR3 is TGCAGTTTCAGCTTCTCGAAGTTGGGGGAGCAGTACTTC. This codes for CSFSFSKLGEQYF.